Listed here are 3 T cell receptor beta chains from one sample, sequenced in a study of regulatory T cells in long-lasting Graves disease. Construction of the TCR beta libraries employed iRepertoire HTBI primers in conjunction with Arm-PCR of CDR3 regions. TCRdb redid the calling of the multiplex PCR reads with MiXCR, one entry per CDR3 protein. Altogether about 460,000 distinct CDR3 sequences are present, around 15% being singletons, with the ten largest covering more than 15%. Sample time point: newly diagnosed GD, antithyroid drugs for less than 3 months. PBMC RNA was the source of the TCR library. These data were also reused for a study on T cells in Graves' hyperthyroidism and ophthalmopathy.

The specimen was peripheral blood mononuclear cells (PBMCs), collected at new diagnosis, from a patient treated with antithyroid drugs. These receptors all stem from a woman in her fifties or sixties with Graves disease.

The sample holds a few counts of this clonotype. The V call is TRBV5-4, the J call TRBJ1-2; D is ambiguous. With 1 base removed from V and 4 bases from J, the gap between germline ends came to 8 bases. This CDR3 region has 13 residues. From germline, CDR1 is SGHNT and CDR2 YYREEE (reference sequence). In DNA form, the CDR3 reads TGTGCCAGCAGCTTGTTGGGTATCTATGGCTACACCTTC. It encodes CASSLLGIYGYTF.

This clonotype was detected many times. The chain has TRBV6-2 or TRBV6-3 and TRBJ2-7; 9 nucleotides match TRBD1. The CDR3 consists of 13 residues. CDR1 and CDR2 from the germline V gene are MNHEY and SVGEGT. With V trimmed by 6 bases and J by 5 bases, 5 bases remained unmatched. DNA of the CDR3: TGTGCCAGCAGGTGGACAGGGGACAACGAGCAGTACTTC. Translated, it gives CASRWTGDNEQYF.

This clonotype occurred many times. Mismatch with germline at one junction end may stem from a read error. The genes are TRBV5-1 and TRBJ2-7; TRBD1 matches 11 bases. CDR3 size: 15 residues. The germline V gene has CDR1 SGHRS and CDR2 YFSETQ. Here the CDR3 reads CASSLGQGASYEQYF. The CDR3 DNA sequence: TGTGCCAGCAGCTTAGGACAGGGGGCATCCTACGAGCAGTACTTC.